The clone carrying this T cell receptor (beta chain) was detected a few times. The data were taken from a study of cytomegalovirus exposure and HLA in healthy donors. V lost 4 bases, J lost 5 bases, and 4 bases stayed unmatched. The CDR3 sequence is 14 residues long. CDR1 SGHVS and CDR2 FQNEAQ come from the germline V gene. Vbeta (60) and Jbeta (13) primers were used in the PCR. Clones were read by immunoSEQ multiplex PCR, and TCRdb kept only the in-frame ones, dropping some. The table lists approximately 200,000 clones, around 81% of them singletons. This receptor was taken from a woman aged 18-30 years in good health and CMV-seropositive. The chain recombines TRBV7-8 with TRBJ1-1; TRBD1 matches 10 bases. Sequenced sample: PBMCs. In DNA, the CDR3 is TGTGCCAGCAGCTCCTGGACAGGGGGAACTGAAGCTTTCTTT. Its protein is CASSSWTGGTEAFF.